Shown below are 11 T cell receptor beta chains from a single sample sequenced in a study of blood T cells in healthy people across ages. Primers used in a second PCR of about 6 to 11 cycles were a sample-barcoded 5' primer and a J-beta primer mix. TCRdb re-called the 5' RACE reads with MiXCR, one entry per CDR3 protein. The profile covers more than 550,000 distinct CDR3 sequences, with 20% to 25% appearing a single time and 20% to 25% taken by the ten largest. The sequenced sample consisted of blood. The receptors stem from a man in his 70s in good health.

The rearrangement links TRBV2 to TRBJ2-7, with 9 bases lining up with TRBD1. V dropped 1 base and J dropped 0; count of bases not matched to a gene: 4. From germline, CDR1 is SNHLY and CDR2 FYNNEI. This CDR3 contains 16 residues. The DNA for the CDR3 is TGTGCCAGCAGTGAAGTGGGGACAGGGAGCTCCTACGAGCAGTACGTC. Encoded protein: CASSEVGTGSSYEQYV.

The chain joins TRBV5-1 to TRBJ2-3; possible D gene TRBD2, 5 bases. The V gene's germline CDR1 is SGHRS and CDR2 YFSETQ. V dropped 0 bases and J dropped 1 base, with 12 bases sitting between them. The CDR3 has 16 amino acids. CDR3 DNA sequence: TGCGCCAGCAGCTTGGGATCCGGGGTTGGCACAGATACGCAGTATTTT. Translation: CASSLGSGVGTDTQYF.

The CDR3 loop is CASSLFPQEAFF. Here the CDR3 DNA reads TGCGCCAGCAGCTTGTTTCCGCAAGAAGCTTTCTTT. The chain joins TRBV5-1 to TRBJ1-1; D is unclear. The CDR3 is made up of 12 amino acids. Trimming left V 1 base short and J 8 bases short, with 9 bases between. Germline lookup yields CDR1 SGHRS and CDR2 YFSETQ.

The chain has TRBV5-1 and TRBJ2-1; 7 positions agree with TRBD2. CDR1 SGHRS and CDR2 YFSETQ come from the germline V gene. Trimming took 4 bases from V and 0 from J; bases not matched to a gene: 4. The CDR3 is 15 residues long. DNA for the CDR3: TGCGCCAGCAGCATGGGACTACCCTCCTACAATGAGCAGTTCTTC. Amino acid sequence: CASSMGLPSYNEQFF. Looking up the rest from reference TRBV5-1 and TRBJ2-1 gives the full variable domain: KAGVTQTPRYLIKTRGQQVTLSCSPISGHRSVSWYQQTPGQGLQFLFEYFSETQRNKGNFPGRFSGRQFSNSRSEMNVSTLELGDSALYLCASSMGLPSYNEQFFGPGTRLTVL.

As to this clonotype: This could be a read error, since a much larger clone is one nucleotide away. The chain carries TRBV20-1 and TRBJ1-4; tentatively, D is TRBD1 (6 bases). This CDR3 comprises 14 residues. Germline CDR1 and CDR2: DFQATT and SNEGSKA (reference sequence). DNA for the CDR3: TGCAGTGCTGGAGATTCGGGGGGCTATGGAAAACTGTTTTTT. Its translation: CSAGDSGGYGKLFF.

The chain joins TRBV28 to TRBJ2-4; no clear D gene. V gave up 3 bases and J gave up 2 bases, with 5 bases separating them. Looked up from germline, CDR1 is MDHEN and CDR2 is SYDVKM. The CDR3 length is 13 residues. The CDR3 DNA follows: TGTGCCAGCAGTTTTATTTCCAAAAACATTCAGTACTTC. Translating it yields CASSFISKNIQYF.

This clonotype was observed a few times. The chain uses TRBV7-9 and TRBJ1-4; D is undetermined. The germline V gene has CDR1 SEHNR and CDR2 FQNEAQ (reference sequence). V was cut by 5 bases and J by 6 bases, with 19 bases left in between. The CDR3 has 16 residues. CDR3 in amino acids: CASSPLGINTDEKLFF. DNA of the CDR3: TGTGCCAGCAGCCCCTTGGGAATCAATACTGATGAAAAACTGTTTTTT.

The chain employs TRBV7-7 and TRBJ2-7; 15 nucleotides match TRBD2. With V trimmed by 5 bases and J by 6 bases, 5 bases remained unmatched. CDR1 and CDR2 (germline): SSHAT, FNYEAQ (reference sequence). This CDR3 region has 15 residues. The CDR3 spells CASSHMGLAGGEQYV. In DNA form, the CDR3 reads TGTGCCAGCAGCCACATGGGACTAGCGGGAGGCGAGCAGTACGTC.

This clonotype was observed a single time. The chain has TRBV5-1 and TRBJ1-3; TRBD1 might be the D (6 bases). CDR3 length: 16 amino acids. Germline V gene data show CDR1 as SGHRS and CDR2 as YFSETQ. Trimming shortened V by 4 bases and J by 3 bases, and 17 bases separated the two germline ends. Written as DNA, the CDR3 is TGCGCCAGCAGCAGAATGGGGGCGCGGGATGGAAACACCATATATTTT. This gives the protein CASSRMGARDGNTIYF.

This chain uses TRBV27 with TRBJ1-2; TRBD1 agrees at 11 bases. V shed 1 base and J 8 bases; nucleotides not matched to a gene: 6. Germline V CDR1 and CDR2: MNHEY, SMNVEV (reference sequence). The CDR3 has 15 residues. CDR3 sequence (DNA): TGTGCCAGCAGTTTATTGGTGGACAGGGGGCGAGGCTACACCTTC. Protein product: CASSLLVDRGRGYTF.

In its sample, this clonotype was seen many times. The chain is built from TRBV11-2 and TRBJ2-3; 15 positions match TRBD2. Germline values: CDR1 SGHAT, CDR2 FQNNGV. The V and J ends lost 1 base and 4 bases, in that order; junction bases with no gene match: 3. The CDR3 has 17 residues. The CDR3 region is CASSLGRTSGGADTQYF. The DNA for the CDR3 is TGTGCCAGCAGCTTAGGCCGGACTAGCGGGGGGGCAGATACGCAGTATTTT.